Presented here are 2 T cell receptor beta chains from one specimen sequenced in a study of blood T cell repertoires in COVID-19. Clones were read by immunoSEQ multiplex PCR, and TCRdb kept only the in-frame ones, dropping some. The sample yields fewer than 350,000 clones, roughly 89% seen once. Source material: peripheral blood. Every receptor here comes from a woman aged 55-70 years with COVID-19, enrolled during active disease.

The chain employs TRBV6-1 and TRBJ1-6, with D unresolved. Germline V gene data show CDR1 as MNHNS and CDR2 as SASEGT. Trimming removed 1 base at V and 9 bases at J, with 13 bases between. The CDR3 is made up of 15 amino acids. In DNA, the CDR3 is TGTGCCAGCAGTGAAGGGCACCCGGGAGGTTCACCCCTCCACTTT. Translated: CASSEGHPGGSPLHF.

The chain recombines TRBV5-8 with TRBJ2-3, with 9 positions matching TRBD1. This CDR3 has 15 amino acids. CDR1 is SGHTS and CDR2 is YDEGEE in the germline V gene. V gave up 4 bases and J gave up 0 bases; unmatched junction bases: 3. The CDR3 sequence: CASSAGQGSTDTQYF. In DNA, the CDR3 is TGTGCCAGCAGCGCCGGACAGGGGAGCACAGATACGCAGTATTTT. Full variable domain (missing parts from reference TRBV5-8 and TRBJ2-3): EAGVTQSPTHLIKTRGQQATLRCSPISGHTSVYWYQQALGLGLQFLLWYDEGEERNRGNFPPRFSGRQFPNYSSELNVNALELEDSALYLCASSAGQGSTDTQYFGPGTRLTVL.